One and the same sample provided the 5 T cell receptor beta chains below, sequenced in a study of Graves' ophthalmopathy and Graves' hyperthyroidism. The TCR beta CDR3 regions underwent amplification from RNA transcripts. Second-round multiplex PCR came after first-round RT-PCR with HTBI primers. TCRdb called the multiplex PCR reads again in MiXCR, with one record for every CDR3 protein. The sample includes 340,000 or so distinct CDR3 sequences, about a sixth seen only once; the top ten take 9% to 15%. The sample comprised peripheral blood. The receptors derive from an adult man with Graves' ophthalmopathy.

This clonotype has at least ten counts. CDR3 in amino acids: CAWTSGISYEQYF. In nucleotides, the CDR3 is TGTGCCTGGACGAGCGGGATCTCCTACGAGCAGTACTTC. The chain uses TRBV30 and TRBJ2-7; 7 nucleotides align to TRBD2. The CDR3 contains 13 residues. Per the germline V gene, CDR1 is GTSNPN and CDR2 is SVGIG (reference sequence). V lost 4 bases to trimming and J lost 0 bases; unmatched junction nucleotides: 3.

This clonotype was counted at least ten times. V is TRBV7-8 and J is TRBJ2-5; D is possibly TRBD2 (6 bases). Germline values: CDR1 SGHVS, CDR2 FQNEAQ. The V gene lost 4 bases and the J gene lost 5 bases, with 20 bases spanning the gap. CDR3 length: 16 residues. CDR3 sequence reads: CASSYGTFDRGETQYF. In DNA form, the CDR3 reads TGTGCCAGCAGCTACGGGACTTTTGACCGTGGGGAGACCCAGTACTTC.

In this sample, this clonotype turned up many times. V usage is TRBV10-3 and J usage is TRBJ1-1; D might be TRBD1 (6 bases). The CDR3 is made up of 15 amino acids. Trimming removed 2 bases at V and 1 base at J, with 11 bases between. The V gene's germline CDR1 is ENHRY and CDR2 SYGVKD. The CDR3: CAISEAGRGNTEAFF. The CDR3 DNA reads TGTGCCATCAGTGAGGCCGGCAGGGGGAACACTGAAGCTTTCTTT.

This clonotype was picked up many times. The CDR3, as DNA: TGCAGTGCTAGAGAGGGGGGCGCAACCTACGAGCAGTACTTC. Translation gives CSAREGGATYEQYF. The chain employs TRBV20-1 and TRBJ2-7, with D possibly called TRBD1 or TRBD2 (6 bases each). V lost 0 bases and J lost 2, with 11 bases in between. Germline CDR1 is DFQATT and CDR2 is SNEGSKA (reference sequence). The CDR3 is made up of 14 amino acids.

At least ten counts were recorded for this clonotype. This chain joins TRBV28 and TRBJ1-5; D remains ambiguous. The V gene lost 5 bases and the J gene lost 0 bases, with 14 bases spanning the gap. Germline CDR1 MDHEN, CDR2 SYDVKM. This CDR3 has 16 amino acids. CDR3 residues: CASSRYDGYSNQPQHF. CDR3 in DNA: TGTGCCAGCAGTCGATACGACGGATATAGCAATCAGCCCCAGCATTTT.